This T cell receptor (beta chain) was sequenced during a study of CD8 T cells in Susac syndrome. Study background: Among the Susac syndrome patients who underwent sequencing, five or six had clinically active disease, while 8 or 9 of them were in remission. At the time their blood was drawn, patients with Susac syndrome were either therapy-naive, on corticosteroids (with some of them also receiving intravenous immunoglobulin), or on intravenous immunoglobulin alone.

When the RNA was reverse transcribed, random hexamers were used with an input of about 0.45 to 1 ug. Across 54 Vbeta and 13 Jbeta, immunoSEQ multiplex PCR amplified TCR beta CDR3. TCRdb called the immunoSEQ multiplex PCR reads again in MiXCR, with one record for every CDR3 protein. The data contain 75,000 to 100,000 distinct CDR3 sequences, roughly 94% of them seen just once; the ten biggest clones take up approximately 0.9%. The CDR3 consists of 14 residues. CDR1 is MNHEY, CDR2 SVGAGI, per germline. The V end was cut by 5 bases, the J end by 1 base, with 12 bases between. The TCR originated in a human donor with Susac syndrome. This chain links TRBV6-5 with TRBJ2-7; maybe TRBD1 (6 bases). Sequencing used CD8+ T cells from PBMCs. The CDR3 coding sequence is TGTGCCAGCAGTACAGGGAAGGGATCCTACGAGCAGTACTTC. Protein sequence: CASSTGKGSYEQYF.